These T cell receptor beta chains were read from a single sample in a study of cytomegalovirus exposure and HLA in healthy donors. Profiling relied on immunoSEQ multiplex PCR, and the TCRdb table lists in-frame clones only, not all of them. In the table there are approximately 130,000 clones, approximately 80% of which are singletons. The specimen was PBMCs. Receptor source: a man aged 50-60 years in good health and CMV-seronegative. Both conserved end residues are part of each CDR3. The order of the fields is J gene, D gene, clone size, V gene, CDR3 length, CDR3 DNA, CDR3 protein. D genes are given only for firm matches. The size of a clone is reported for some rows only, either as once, few or many, or as a class for expanded clones.

TRBJ2-7 | - | - | TRBV29-1 | 15 | TGCAGCGTTGAAGATGTGGGGGCACGGACCTACGAGCAGTACTTC | CSVEDVGARTYEQYF
TRBJ1-4 | - | few | TRBV5-6 | 13 | TGTGCCAGCAGCTTGGGGCGGTTGGAAAAACTGTTTTTT | CASSLGRLEKLFF
TRBJ2-2 | TRBD1 | - | TRBV19 | 14 | TGTGCCAGTAGTATAGGAGGGGGCCCCGGGGAGCTGTTTTTT | CASSIGGGPGELFF
TRBJ2-5 | TRBD1 | - | TRBV5-1 | 14 | TGCGCCAGCAGCGACGGACAGGGGTTGGAGACCCAGTACTTC | CASSDGQGLETQYF
TRBJ2-3 | - | - | TRBV4-3 | 16 | TGCGCCAGCAGCCAAGAAGCGATAGCGAGCACAGATACGCAGTATTTT | CASSQEAIASTDTQYF
TRBJ2-3 | - | - | TRBV5-1 | 13 | TGCGCCAGCAGCGCTCTAAACGGAGATACGCAGTATTTT | CASSALNGDTQYF
TRBJ2-3 | - | - | TRBV28 | 15 | TGTGCCAGCAGTTCTGTGACTAGTGGCACAGATACGCAGTATTTT | CASSSVTSGTDTQYF
TRBJ1-5 | - | - | TRBV4-1 | 15 | TGCGCCAGCAGCCAAGAGAGTTATAGCAATCAGCCCCAGCATTTT | CASSQESYSNQPQHF
TRBJ2-5 | TRBD1 | - | TRBV6-1 | 14 | TGTGCCAGCGACCGGGACAGAGGCCAAGAGACCCAGTACTTC | CASDRDRGQETQYF
TRBJ2-2 | TRBD1 | - | TRBV28 | 17 | TGTGCCAGCACCGAGACAGGGAGCGTCTCGAACACCGGGGAGCTGTTTTTT | CASTETGSVSNTGELFF
TRBJ1-3 | TRBD1 | - | TRBV5-1 | 15 | TGCGCCAGCAGCCGAACAGGGGGCTCTGGAAACACCATATATTTT | CASSRTGGSGNTIYF
TRBJ2-7 | - | once | TRBV5-1 | 15 | TGCGCCAGCAGCGCGGGACAGTTAAGCTCCTACGAGCAGTACTTC | CASSAGQLSSYEQYF
TRBJ2-3 | - | - | TRBV27 | 14 | TGTGCCAGCAGTTTGGGCCAAAGCCCCACAGGGCAGTATTTT | CASSLGQSPTGQYF
TRBJ2-2 | - | - | TRBV10-1 | 18 | TGCGCCAGCAGTGGCGCCCCCGGGAAAGAGTTTAACACCGGGGAGCTGTTTTTT | CASSGAPGKEFNTGELFF
TRBJ2-7 | - | few | TRBV7-8 | 17 | TGTGCCAGCAGCTTAGGTTTGCGGACTCAGGTTTCTTACGAGCAGTACTTC | CASSLGLRTQVSYEQYF
TRBJ1-4 | TRBD1 | - | TRBV7-8 | 16 | TGTGCCAGCAGCTTAGTTGGGGGACAGGGGAATGAAAAACTGTTTTTT | CASSLVGGQGNEKLFF
TRBJ1-2 | - | - | TRBV7-2 | 16 | TGTGCCAGCAGCTTATCTGGGGAGCCCGCTAACTATGGCTACACCTTC | CASSLSGEPANYGYTF
TRBJ1-1 | TRBD1 | few | TRBV29-1 | 13 | TGCAGCATACGGGATAAAGGGGGCTCTGAAGCTTTCTTT | CSIRDKGGSEAFF
TRBJ1-5 | - | - | TRBV7-6 | 13 | TGTGCCAGCAGCTTCTCAGGCAATCAGCCCCAGCATTTT | CASSFSGNQPQHF
TRBJ2-7 | TRBD2 | - | TRBV29-1 | 15 | TGCAGCGCCCTAGGAGCTAGCGGATACAACTACGAGCAGTACTTC | CSALGASGYNYEQYF
TRBJ1-1 | - | - | TRBV6-5 | 15 | TGTGCCAGCAGTTACCCCGGGGGGATGAACACTGAAGCTTTCTTT | CASSYPGGMNTEAFF
TRBJ2-5 | - | few | TRBV10-1 | 14 | TGCGCCAGCAGCGCGACAGATACACGGGAGACCCAGTACTTC | CASSATDTRETQYF
TRBJ2-1 | - | - | TRBV2 | 15 | TGTGCCAGCAAACAGGGCGAAAGCTCCTACAATGAGCAGTTCTTC | CASKQGESSYNEQFF
TRBJ2-3 | - | - | TRBV7-2 | 14 | TGTGCCAGCAGCTACACTGGGGGGGCGGATACGCAGTATTTT | CASSYTGGADTQYF
TRBJ1-3 | - | - | TRBV6-5 | 15 | TGTGCCAGCAAACCACCGACAGGCTCTGGAAACACCATATATTTT | CASKPPTGSGNTIYF
TRBJ1-1 | TRBD1 | once | TRBV28 | 14 | TGTGCCATCGGGACAGGGGGAAGCGGCACTGAAGCTTTCTTT | CAIGTGGSGTEAFF
TRBJ1-5 | - | few | TRBV2 | 14 | TGTGCCAGCAATCCCTATCAAAGCAATCAGCCCCAGCATTTT | CASNPYQSNQPQHF
TRBJ1-1 | TRBD1 | - | TRBV30 | 15 | TGTGCCTGGAGTGTACTCGGGACAGTGAACACTGAAGCTTTCTTT | CAWSVLGTVNTEAFF
TRBJ2-2 | - | - | TRBV27 | 14 | TGTGCCAGCAGTTTACAGGGGGGCACCGGGGAGCTGTTTTTT | CASSLQGGTGELFF
TRBJ1-2 | - | - | TRBV27 | 13 | TGTGCCACCAGGCGGTCTTCTAACTATGGCTACACCTTC | CATRRSSNYGYTF
TRBJ2-3 | - | - | TRBV29-1 | 13 | TGCAGCGTTGAAAACAGTTTCACAGATACGCAGTATTTT | CSVENSFTDTQYF
TRBJ1-4 | TRBD1 | - | TRBV5-6 | 15 | TGTGCCAGCAGCCCATGGGACAGGAACAATGAAAAACTGTTTTTT | CASSPWDRNNEKLFF
TRBJ2-7 | - | - | TRBV19 | 14 | TGTGCCAGTAGTAGTACAGGGATCTTCAACGAGCAGTACTTC | CASSSTGIFNEQYF
TRBJ2-3 | TRBD2 | - | TRBV5-1 | 15 | TGCGCCAGCAGACTAGCGGGAGGGCCGACAGATACGCAGTATTTT | CASRLAGGPTDTQYF
TRBJ2-7 | TRBD2 | few | TRBV28 | 16 | TGTGCCAGCAGTCGACGTCCTAGCGGGAGATCTAGCGAGCAGTACTTC | CASSRRPSGRSSEQYF
TRBJ1-5 | TRBD1 | - | TRBV28 | 13 | TGTGCCAGCAGTTCGGACAGGGCTCAGCCCCAGCATTTT | CASSSDRAQPQHF
TRBJ2-7 | TRBD2 | few | TRBV7-2 | 16 | TGTGCCAGCAGCTCGTCTAGGAGCGGGAGGTTCTGGGAGCAGTACTTC | CASSSSRSGRFWEQYF
TRBJ1-1 | - | once | TRBV27 | 13 | TGTGCCAGCAGTTTAACGGGTCAAACTGAAGCTTTCTTT | CASSLTGQTEAFF
TRBJ1-2 | - | few | TRBV11-2 | 18 | TGTGCCAGCAGCTCCCTGGCGGGCAGCAGCGGAAGCAACTATGGCTACACCTTC | CASSSLAGSSGSNYGYTF
TRBJ2-7 | - | - | TRBV6-1 | 14 | TGTGCCAGCAGTGGGCAGGGGAGCGCCTACGAGCAGTACTTC | CASSGQGSAYEQYF
TRBJ1-4 | - | - | TRBV7-9 | 16 | TGTGCCAGCAGCTTATTTGGTCCTAGTGAAGCTGAAAAACTGTTTTTT | CASSLFGPSEAEKLFF
TRBJ1-1 | TRBD1 | - | TRBV2 | 13 | TGTGCCAGCAGCCTGGACAGGCGGACTGAAGCTTTCTTT | CASSLDRRTEAFF
TRBJ1-5 | - | - | TRBV28 | 15 | TGTGCCAGCAGACCTACCGGGGGGGGCAATCAGCCCCAGCATTTT | CASRPTGGGNQPQHF
TRBJ2-3 | - | - | TRBV7-9 | 16 | TGTGCCAGCAGCTTTCGGGGTCCAGGGAGGACAGATACGCAGTATTTT | CASSFRGPGRTDTQYF
TRBJ1-1 | TRBD1 | few | TRBV28 | 16 | TGTGCCAGCAGCTCGGGACAGAGACTAATGAACACTGAAGCTTTCTTT | CASSSGQRLMNTEAFF
TRBJ2-1 | - | - | TRBV19 | 17 | TGTGCCAGTAGTCTCTTACCCGGCGTTGGAGTTAGGAATGAGCAGTTCTTC | CASSLLPGVGVRNEQFF
TRBJ2-1 | - | - | TRBV28 | 17 | TGTGCCAGCAGTGCCACTCGCGGCAAGTCGTTGGACAATGAGCAGTTCTTC | CASSATRGKSLDNEQFF